This TCR beta chain was observed in a study of read filtering for tumor transcriptome and immune sequencing. Study-wide results and limits: Compared with RNA-seq, IR-seq gave much higher clonotype depth and reliability. The sorted CD138-negative fraction was a mixed bone marrow immune population, not purified T cells.

This clonotype was counted at least ten times. Its antigen is not identified. Deletions cut 8 bases from V and 4 bases from J, with 14 bases between. CDR3 length equals 12 residues. Germline assignment: CDR1 SQVTM and CDR2 ANQGSEA. Molecular barcoded adaptors covering alpha/delta and beta/gamma chains were used on around 370 ng RNA. One entry per CDR3 protein, called by TCRdb with MiXCR from the reads. The table records approximately 20,000 distinct CDR3 sequences, roughly 13% of them present only once. Every patient had bone marrow sampled while the disease was active. This TCR derives from a donor aged 40 or over with multiple myeloma. V is TRBV29-1 and J is TRBJ2-5; D possibly corresponds to TRBD1 (6 bases). Sequenced material: a population of CD138-negative cells sorted from bone marrow. CDR3 sequence reads: CSLNSRGETQYF. In nucleotides, the CDR3 is TGCAGCCTAAACTCCAGGGGAGAGACCCAGTACTTC.